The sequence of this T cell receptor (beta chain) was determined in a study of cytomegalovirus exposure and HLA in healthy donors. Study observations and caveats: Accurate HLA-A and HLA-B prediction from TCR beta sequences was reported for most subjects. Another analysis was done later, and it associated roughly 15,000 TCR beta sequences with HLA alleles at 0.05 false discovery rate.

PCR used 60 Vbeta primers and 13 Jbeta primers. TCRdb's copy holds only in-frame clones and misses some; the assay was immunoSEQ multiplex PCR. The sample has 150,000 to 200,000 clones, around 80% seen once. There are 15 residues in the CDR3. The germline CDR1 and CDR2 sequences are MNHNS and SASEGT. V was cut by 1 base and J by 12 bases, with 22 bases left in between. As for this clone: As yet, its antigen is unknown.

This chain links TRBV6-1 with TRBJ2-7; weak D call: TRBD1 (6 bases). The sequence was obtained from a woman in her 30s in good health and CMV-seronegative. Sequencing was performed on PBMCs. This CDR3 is CASSEEVGTRGVRYF. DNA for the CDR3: TGTGCCAGCAGTGAAGAGGTAGGGACAAGGGGCGTCAGGTACTTC.